These T cell receptor beta chains were read from a single sample in a study of cytomegalovirus exposure and HLA in healthy donors. Repertoires were generated with immunoSEQ multiplex PCR, while TCRdb's copy carries only in-frame clones and drops some. Of around 210,000 clones in the sample, 70% to 90% are singletons; the top ten hold approximately 0.24%. Sequenced material: PBMCs. The origin of the receptors is a girl aged 2 to 10 in good health and CMV-seronegative. Both conserved end residues are part of each CDR3. Each record gives: V gene, clone size, D gene, J gene, CDR3 length, CDR3 DNA, CDR3 protein. A D gene is named only where the DNA matches it firmly. Clone size appears in some rows only: once, few, many, or a class for an expanded clone.

v_call: TRBV5-1
clone_size: NA
d_call: NA
j_call: TRBJ1-2
cdr3_length: 14
cdr3_nt: TGCGCCAGCAGCCCATCGGACAGACTCGATGGCTACACCTTC
cdr3_aa: CASSPSDRLDGYTF

v_call: TRBV5-1
clone_size: once
d_call: NA
j_call: TRBJ1-5
cdr3_length: 12
cdr3_nt: TGCGCCAGCAGCTTGCACAATCAGCCCCAGCATTTT
cdr3_aa: CASSLHNQPQHF

v_call: TRBV19
clone_size: NA
d_call: NA
j_call: TRBJ2-3
cdr3_length: 11
cdr3_nt: TGTGCCACCACCGACATGTATACGCAGTATTTT
cdr3_aa: CATTDMYTQYF

v_call: TRBV5-6
clone_size: NA
d_call: TRBD2
j_call: TRBJ2-5
cdr3_length: 16
cdr3_nt: TGTGCCAGCAGCTTGGGGGCCAGCGGGGGGGGAGAGACCCAGTACTTC
cdr3_aa: CASSLGASGGGETQYF

v_call: TRBV30
clone_size: NA
d_call: NA
j_call: TRBJ2-1
cdr3_length: 12
cdr3_nt: TGTGCCTGGAGACTAGCATACAATGAGCAGTTCTTC
cdr3_aa: CAWRLAYNEQFF

v_call: TRBV5-6
clone_size: NA
d_call: TRBD2
j_call: TRBJ2-7
cdr3_length: 16
cdr3_nt: TGTGCCAGCAGCTTATCACTAGCGGGCGCTTACTACGAGCAGTACTTC
cdr3_aa: CASSLSLAGAYYEQYF

v_call: TRBV6-5
clone_size: NA
d_call: NA
j_call: TRBJ2-1
cdr3_length: 11
cdr3_nt: TGTGCCAGCAGGCAGCGGGCAGAGCAGTTCTTC
cdr3_aa: CASRQRAEQFF

v_call: TRBV29-1
clone_size: NA
d_call: TRBD1
j_call: TRBJ1-2
cdr3_length: 11
cdr3_nt: TGCAGCGCCGGACAGGGGTATGGCTACACCTTC
cdr3_aa: CSAGQGYGYTF

v_call: TRBV7-8
clone_size: once
d_call: TRBD2
j_call: TRBJ2-3
cdr3_length: 16
cdr3_nt: TGTGCCAGCAGCTTAATGGCGGGAGGTTATTCAGATACGCAGTATTTT
cdr3_aa: CASSLMAGGYSDTQYF

v_call: TRBV10-2
clone_size: NA
d_call: TRBD2
j_call: TRBJ2-7
cdr3_length: 15
cdr3_nt: TGCGCCAGCAGTGGCCTAGCGGGACAAAAATACGAGCAGTACTTC
cdr3_aa: CASSGLAGQKYEQYF

v_call: TRBV6-1
clone_size: once
d_call: NA
j_call: TRBJ2-3
cdr3_length: 15
cdr3_nt: TGTGCCAGCAGTGACTCGCGGATTAGCACAGGTACGCAGTATTTT
cdr3_aa: CASSDSRISTGTQYF

v_call: TRBV30
clone_size: NA
d_call: TRBD1
j_call: TRBJ1-3
cdr3_length: 13
cdr3_nt: TGTGCCTACCAACAGGGGAATGGAAACACCATATATTTT
cdr3_aa: CAYQQGNGNTIYF

v_call: TRBV21-1
clone_size: NA
d_call: NA
j_call: TRBJ2-7
cdr3_length: 18
cdr3_nt: TGTGCCAGCAGCAAAGCCCTTCGATATTGGCGGGAGTTCTACGAGCAGTACTTC
cdr3_aa: CASSKALRYWREFYEQYF

v_call: TRBV2
clone_size: few
d_call: NA
j_call: TRBJ1-1
cdr3_length: 15
cdr3_nt: TGTGCCAGCAGTGAAGCCCGGACAGCGAACACTGAAGCTTTCTTT
cdr3_aa: CASSEARTANTEAFF

v_call: TRBV15
clone_size: NA
d_call: TRBD2
j_call: TRBJ2-3
cdr3_length: 16
cdr3_nt: TGTGCCACCAGCCCCACTGGGCTAGCGGACACAGATACGCAGTATTTT
cdr3_aa: CATSPTGLADTDTQYF

v_call: TRBV19
clone_size: NA
d_call: TRBD1
j_call: TRBJ1-2
cdr3_length: 15
cdr3_nt: TGTGCCAGTAGTATAGCCGGACAGGGGGGTTATGGCTACACCTTC
cdr3_aa: CASSIAGQGGYGYTF

v_call: TRBV7-9
clone_size: NA
d_call: TRBD2
j_call: TRBJ2-3
cdr3_length: 16
cdr3_nt: TGTGCCAGCAGCTTTTTAGCGGGAGCGAGCACAGATACGCAGTATTTT
cdr3_aa: CASSFLAGASTDTQYF

v_call: TRBV7-6
clone_size: NA
d_call: NA
j_call: TRBJ1-5
cdr3_length: 16
cdr3_nt: TGTGCCAGCAGCTTAGGAGAACAGGGAACTCTGCAGCCCCAGCATTTT
cdr3_aa: CASSLGEQGTLQPQHF

v_call: TRBV19
clone_size: NA
d_call: NA
j_call: TRBJ2-7
cdr3_length: 14
cdr3_nt: TGTGCCAGTAGTATGGGGCCTAGAACCTACGAGCAGTACTTC
cdr3_aa: CASSMGPRTYEQYF

v_call: TRBV2
clone_size: NA
d_call: TRBD1
j_call: TRBJ2-7
cdr3_length: 15
cdr3_nt: TGTGCCAGCAGATTAGAGGGACAGACCCACTACGAGCAGTACTTC
cdr3_aa: CASRLEGQTHYEQYF

v_call: TRBV6-5
clone_size: NA
d_call: NA
j_call: TRBJ1-5
cdr3_length: 13
cdr3_nt: TGTGCCAGCAGCCAACAGGGAAATCAGCCCCAGCATTTT
cdr3_aa: CASSQQGNQPQHF

v_call: TRBV5-4
clone_size: NA
d_call: NA
j_call: TRBJ2-5
cdr3_length: 15
cdr3_nt: TGTGCCAGCAGCTTGGCTTTCCCTCACCAAGAGACCCAGTACTTC
cdr3_aa: CASSLAFPHQETQYF

v_call: TRBV2
clone_size: NA
d_call: TRBD1
j_call: TRBJ1-3
cdr3_length: 15
cdr3_nt: TGTGCCAGCAGTGACCCAGGGGGTACTGGAAACACCATATATTTT
cdr3_aa: CASSDPGGTGNTIYF

v_call: TRBV9
clone_size: NA
d_call: TRBD1
j_call: TRBJ1-1
cdr3_length: 14
cdr3_nt: TGTGCCAGCAGCGTGAGGACAGGGAACACTGAAGCTTTCTTT
cdr3_aa: CASSVRTGNTEAFF

v_call: TRBV15
clone_size: NA
d_call: TRBD2
j_call: TRBJ2-5
cdr3_length: 16
cdr3_nt: TGTGCCACCAGCAGACGACTAGCGGTTACTCAAGAGACCCAGTACTTC
cdr3_aa: CATSRRLAVTQETQYF

v_call: TRBV5-1
clone_size: NA
d_call: NA
j_call: TRBJ2-3
cdr3_length: 16
cdr3_nt: TGCGCCAGCCAACCCCGCTGGGGGGGCGCGACAGATACGCAGTATTTT
cdr3_aa: CASQPRWGGATDTQYF

v_call: TRBV9
clone_size: few
d_call: NA
j_call: TRBJ2-1
cdr3_length: 13
cdr3_nt: TGTGCCAGCAGCGCCACAACTAGGGATGAGCAGTTCTTC
cdr3_aa: CASSATTRDEQFF

v_call: TRBV2
clone_size: NA
d_call: TRBD1
j_call: TRBJ1-2
cdr3_length: 13
cdr3_nt: TGTGCCAGCACGACAGGGGTACCCTATGGCTACACCTTC
cdr3_aa: CASTTGVPYGYTF

v_call: TRBV5-8
clone_size: NA
d_call: NA
j_call: TRBJ1-5
cdr3_length: 16
cdr3_nt: TGTGCCAGCAGCCCCCACCAGGGGATAGATAATCAGCCCCAGCATTTT
cdr3_aa: CASSPHQGIDNQPQHF

v_call: TRBV9
clone_size: NA
d_call: NA
j_call: TRBJ1-1
cdr3_length: 14
cdr3_nt: TGTGCCAGCAGCCCAGACGTGAGGCTGACTGAAGCTTTCTTT
cdr3_aa: CASSPDVRLTEAFF

v_call: TRBV5-6
clone_size: once
d_call: NA
j_call: TRBJ1-1
cdr3_length: 14
cdr3_nt: TGTGCCAGCAGCTTCGGGGGGAGGGGGACTGAAGCTTTCTTT
cdr3_aa: CASSFGGRGTEAFF

v_call: TRBV4-1
clone_size: once
d_call: NA
j_call: TRBJ2-5
cdr3_length: 15
cdr3_nt: TGCGCCAGCAGCCCAGGGGCTTCTATACAAGAGACCCAGTACTTC
cdr3_aa: CASSPGASIQETQYF

v_call: TRBV5-6
clone_size: few
d_call: NA
j_call: TRBJ2-2
cdr3_length: 18
cdr3_nt: TGTGCCAGCAGCTTGGTACCGAAGGGAGGGGGGCGAGACGGGGAGCTGTTTTTT
cdr3_aa: CASSLVPKGGGRDGELFF

v_call: TRBV27
clone_size: NA
d_call: TRBD1
j_call: TRBJ1-5
cdr3_length: 14
cdr3_nt: TGTGCCAGCAGTTTAGACAGGGCGGGACAGCCCCAGCATTTT
cdr3_aa: CASSLDRAGQPQHF

v_call: TRBV6-5
clone_size: few
d_call: TRBD2
j_call: TRBJ2-1
cdr3_length: 15
cdr3_nt: TGTGCCAGCAGTGGCGGGACTAGCGGGAGAAATGAGCAGTTCTTC
cdr3_aa: CASSGGTSGRNEQFF

v_call: TRBV18
clone_size: NA
d_call: TRBD2
j_call: TRBJ2-7
cdr3_length: 15
cdr3_nt: TGTGCCAGCTCACCCGGGACTAGCGGGAGTTACGAGCAGTACTTC
cdr3_aa: CASSPGTSGSYEQYF

v_call: TRBV11-3
clone_size: NA
d_call: NA
j_call: TRBJ2-1
cdr3_length: 15
cdr3_nt: TGTGCCAGCAGCTTAGATTATCGGGATTACAATGAGCAGTTCTTC
cdr3_aa: CASSLDYRDYNEQFF

v_call: TRBV7-9
clone_size: NA
d_call: NA
j_call: TRBJ1-1
cdr3_length: 16
cdr3_nt: TGTGCCAGCAGCTCCCCCCGGGGGGGGAGGGAGACTGAAGCTTTCTTT
cdr3_aa: CASSSPRGGRETEAFF

v_call: TRBV6-5
clone_size: few
d_call: TRBD2
j_call: TRBJ2-1
cdr3_length: 14
cdr3_nt: TGTGCCAGCAGTTACCCGGGAGGGCGCAATGAGCAGTTCTTC
cdr3_aa: CASSYPGGRNEQFF

v_call: TRBV10-3
clone_size: NA
d_call: TRBD2
j_call: TRBJ2-1
cdr3_length: 13
cdr3_nt: TGTGCCGGAGCGGGGGCCGTTAACAATGAGCAGTTCTTC
cdr3_aa: CAGAGAVNNEQFF

v_call: TRBV6-1
clone_size: NA
d_call: TRBD1
j_call: TRBJ1-1
cdr3_length: 15
cdr3_nt: TGTGCCAGCAGCCCCGGGACAGGAAGAAACACTGAAGCTTTCTTT
cdr3_aa: CASSPGTGRNTEAFF

v_call: TRBV11-3
clone_size: NA
d_call: TRBD1
j_call: TRBJ1-3
cdr3_length: 15
cdr3_nt: TGTGCCAGCAGCTCGGGACAGGGCTTTGGAAACACCATATATTTT
cdr3_aa: CASSSGQGFGNTIYF

v_call: TRBV5-1
clone_size: NA
d_call: NA
j_call: TRBJ1-2
cdr3_length: 16
cdr3_nt: TGCGCCAGCAGCCCGGCCGCAGGGCAAACTAACTATGGCTACACCTTC
cdr3_aa: CASSPAAGQTNYGYTF

v_call: TRBV6-6
clone_size: NA
d_call: NA
j_call: TRBJ2-2
cdr3_length: 16
cdr3_nt: TGTGCCAGTAGTCGAAGACCCCTAGAGGTATCCGGGGAGCTGTTTTTT
cdr3_aa: CASSRRPLEVSGELFF

v_call: TRBV11-2
clone_size: few
d_call: NA
j_call: TRBJ2-5
cdr3_length: 14
cdr3_nt: TGTGCCAGCAGCTTTGGAGCAGTCATCGAGACCCAGTACTTC
cdr3_aa: CASSFGAVIETQYF